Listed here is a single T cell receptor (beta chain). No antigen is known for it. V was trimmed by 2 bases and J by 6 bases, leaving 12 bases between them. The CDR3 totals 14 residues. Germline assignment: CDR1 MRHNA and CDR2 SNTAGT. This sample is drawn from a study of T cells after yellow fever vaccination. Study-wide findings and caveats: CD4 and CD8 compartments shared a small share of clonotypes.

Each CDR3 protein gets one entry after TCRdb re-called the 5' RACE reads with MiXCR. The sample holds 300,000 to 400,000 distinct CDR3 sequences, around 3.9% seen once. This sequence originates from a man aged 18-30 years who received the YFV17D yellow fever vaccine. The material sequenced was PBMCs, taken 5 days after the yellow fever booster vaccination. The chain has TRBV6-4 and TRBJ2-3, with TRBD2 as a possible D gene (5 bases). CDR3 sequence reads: CASSDRGRVDTQYF. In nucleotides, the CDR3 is TGTGCCAGCAGTGACCGGGGTCGCGTGGATACGCAGTATTTT.